Included here is one T cell receptor (beta chain) sequence, with context. The data are from a study of T cell changes during pregnancy in multiple sclerosis. The CDR3 covers 13 residues. Trimming cost V 6 bases and J 7 bases; bases outside gene matches: 7. Germline-derived CDR1 and CDR2 are LNHDA and SQIVND (reference sequence). Sequencing was performed with immunoSEQ multiplex PCR; in TCRdb, only in-frame clones are kept and a portion is missing. The sample carries 60,000 to 95,000 clones, just over 90% recorded once. Sequencing used CD4+ T cells from peripheral blood mononuclear cells, obtained before pregnancy. This receptor was identified in a female donor with multiple sclerosis, enrolled in a pregnancy study. The chain couples TRBV19 to TRBJ1-2; 8 nucleotides match TRBD1. The CDR3 DNA sequence: TGTGCCAGTAGCGACAGGGGCTTTTTTGGCTACACCTTC. This codes for CASSDRGFFGYTF.